These 20 T cell receptor beta chains originate from one sample sequenced in a study of shared T cell receptors in the human thymus. Assay: immunoSEQ multiplex PCR; the TCRdb copy retains only in-frame clones and omits some. The repertoire has hundreds of thousands of clones, about 89% of them found once; the top ten carry roughly 0.0086%. These data were also filed under a second study, of human thymus T cells.

Source material: thymocytes. All receptors derive from a boy under two years old with a congenital heart defect.

V usage is TRBV30 and J usage is TRBJ2-5, with TRBD1 matching 8 bases. V was pared by 1 base and J by 6 bases, with 7 bases of the junction left unmatched. This CDR3 spans 14 amino acids. CDR1 and CDR2 (germline): GTSNPN, SVGIG (reference sequence). The CDR3: CAWSDGQGPKTQYF. The DNA of the CDR3 is TGTGCCTGGAGTGATGGACAGGGTCCGAAGACCCAGTACTTC.

The rearrangement uses TRBV27 and TRBJ1-3, with D tentatively TRBD1 (5 bases). This CDR3 is built from 16 residues. CDR1 is MNHEY, CDR2 SMNVEV, per germline (reference sequence). Between the trimmed V and J ends, which lost 5 bases and 0 bases, there was a span of 14 bases. In nucleotides, the CDR3 is TGTGCCAGCAGTCCTTCGATAGGGGACTCTGGAAACACCATATATTTT. It yields the protein CASSPSIGDSGNTIYF.

This sequence joins TRBV7-2 and TRBJ2-5, with 7 bases identical to TRBD2. The junction had 3 bases not matched to a gene; V was cut back by 3 bases and J by 2 bases. The CDR3 totals 14 residues. Germline CDR1 and CDR2: SGHTA and FQGNSA. The DNA of the CDR3 is TGTGCCAGCAGCTTCTCGGGGGGACAAGAGACCCAGTACTTC. Protein: CASSFSGGQETQYF.

The rearrangement links TRBV7-9 to TRBJ2-7, with D possibly TRBD2 on 5 matching bases. Germline V gene sequence: CDR1 SEHNR, CDR2 FQNEAQ (reference sequence). The CDR3 has 12 residues. V lost 3 bases and J lost 4, with 7 bases in between. The CDR3 sequence is CASSFEGYEQYF. CDR3 bases: TGTGCCAGCAGCTTCGAGGGTTACGAGCAGTACTTC.

The rearrangement uses TRBV15 and TRBJ2-3; 13 positions match TRBD2. The ends lost 1 base at V and 8 bases at J; junction bases unmatched: 12. Looked up from germline, CDR1 is LNHNV and CDR2 is YYDKDF (reference sequence). This CDR3 contains 18 residues. In nucleotides, the CDR3 is TGTGCCACCAGCAGAGGGAGACTAGCGGGAGGCCCCGGGGTTACGCAGTATTTT. Its translation is CATSRGRLAGGPGVTQYF.

This chain joins TRBV29-1 and TRBJ2-7; TRBD2 agrees at 8 bases. The germline CDR1 and CDR2 sequences are SQVTM and ANQGSEA. With 6 bases clipped from V and 0 bases from J, the junction kept 1 base outside the gene matches. The CDR3 length is 12 residues. CDR3 sequence (DNA): TGCAGCGTACTAGCGGTCTCCTACGAGCAGTACTTC. This gives the protein CSVLAVSYEQYF.

CDR3 residues: CATKNRTGGTRVSGNTIYF. DNA of the CDR3: TGTGCCACTAAAAACCGGACAGGGGGAACTAGAGTATCTGGAAACACCATATATTTT. The chain employs TRBV5-4 and TRBJ1-3; 10 bases align to TRBD1. Germline V gene sequence: CDR1 SGHNT, CDR2 YYREEE (reference sequence). CDR3 length equals 19 residues. Germline trimming cut 9 bases from V and 1 base from J; bases unmatched to any gene: 19.

This clone was seen once. J is TRBJ1-4 and V is TRBV9, with D possibly TRBD1 on 6 matching bases. Deletions cut 3 bases from V and 8 bases from J, with 20 bases between. Germline CDR1 SGDLS, CDR2 YYNGEE. The CDR3 extends over 16 amino acids. CDR3 in amino acids: CASSARADRKLEKLFF. CDR3 nucleotide sequence: TGTGCCAGCAGCGCGAGAGCAGACAGGAAGCTAGAAAAACTGTTTTTT.

The chain joins TRBV28 to TRBJ1-4; tentatively, D is TRBD1 (5 bases). Trimming shortened V by 3 bases and J by 7 bases, and 12 bases separated the two germline ends. This CDR3 comprises 14 residues. In germline, CDR1 is MDHEN, CDR2 SYDVKM. CDR3 sequence reads: CASSLRRAFEKLFF. CDR3 coding DNA: TGTGCCAGCAGTTTGCGCAGGGCCTTTGAAAAACTGTTTTTT.

The V and J genes are TRBV2 and TRBJ1-1, with D maybe TRBD1 (5 bases). V was cut by 3 bases and J by 3 bases, with 8 bases left in between. Germline V gene data show CDR1 as SNHLY and CDR2 as FYNNEI. The CDR3 spans 13 residues. CDR3 sequence (DNA): TGTGCCAGCAGTGAGCGGGGGGACACTGAAGCTTTCTTT. As protein: CASSERGDTEAFF.

V usage is TRBV10-1 and J usage is TRBJ2-6, with TRBD1 matching 7 bases. The CDR3 covers 20 residues. Germline CDR1 is WNHNN and CDR2 is SYGVQD (reference sequence). Losses at the gene ends were 5 bases for V and 0 bases for J; bases not matched to a gene: 16. This CDR3 is CASSKEGAERGSSGANVLTF. CDR3 in DNA: TGCGCCAGCAGTAAAGAGGGGGCAGAACGAGGAAGCTCTGGGGCCAACGTCCTGACTTTC.

The chain carries TRBV19 and TRBJ2-1; maybe TRBD1 (5 bases). V lost 6 bases, J lost 8 bases, and 17 bases lay in between. Germline V gives CDR1 LNHDA, CDR2 SQIVND (reference sequence). The CDR3 has 14 residues. CDR3 region: CASSLILGADEQFF. The DNA of the CDR3 is TGTGCCAGTAGCCTGATCTTAGGGGCCGATGAGCAGTTCTTC.

The V gene is TRBV6-4, the J gene TRBJ1-2, with unresolved D. Trimming removed 0 bases at V and 0 bases at J, with 11 bases between. The CDR3 extends over 16 amino acids. Germline V gene lookup returns CDR1 MRHNA and CDR2 SNTAGT. CDR3 protein: CASSDSWQNTNYGYTF. CDR3 DNA sequence: TGTGCCAGCAGTGACTCATGGCAGAATACTAACTATGGCTACACCTTC.

V usage is TRBV27 and J usage is TRBJ1-5; 8 bases align to TRBD1. Germline V lookup: CDR1 MNHEY, CDR2 SMNVEV (reference sequence). After removal of 6 bases from V and 3 bases from J, the junction contained 4 bases not matched to a gene. This CDR3 spans 14 amino acids. The CDR3 bases are TGTGCCAGCAGGAGACAGGGGAACAATCAGCCCCAGCATTTT. Encoded protein: CASRRQGNNQPQHF.

A few counts support this clone. The J gene is TRBJ2-6, the V gene TRBV18; 8 bases map to TRBD1. CDR1 is KGHSH, CDR2 LQKENI, per germline. This CDR3 spans 18 amino acids. Trimming at V came to 6 bases and at J to 4 bases, leaving 14 bases not matched to a gene. In DNA, the CDR3 is TGTGCCAGCTCGTCCCTCGGGCAGGGGGCGGGAGGGGCCAACGTCCTGACTTTC. Translation: CASSSLGQGAGGANVLTF. Filled out from reference TRBV18 and TRBJ2-6, the complete variable domain reads NAGVMQNPRHLVRRRGQEARLRCSPMKGHSHVYWYRQLPEEGLKFMVYLQKENIIDESGMPKERFSAEFPKEGPSILRIQQVVRGDSAAYFCASSSLGQGAGGANVLTFGAGSRLTVL.

V gene TRBV10-2 combines with J gene TRBJ1-5; no reliable D call. Germline V gene sequence: CDR1 WSHSY, CDR2 SAAADI. This CDR3 is 16 amino acids long. The V gene lost 6 bases and the J gene lost 0 bases, with 15 bases spanning the gap. The CDR3, as DNA: TGCGCCAGCAGCGCTCGACGGGGAGATAGCAATCAGCCCCAGCATTTT. Translated: CASSARRGDSNQPQHF.

The chain carries TRBV4-3 and TRBJ2-2, with a tentative D call TRBD1 (5 bases). V lost 1 base and J lost 7, with 13 bases in between. CDR1 LGHNA and CDR2 YSLEER come from the germline V gene. There are 15 residues in the CDR3. CDR3 residues: CASSQVAIQGGELFF. CDR3 sequence (DNA): TGCGCCAGCAGCCAAGTGGCTATCCAGGGCGGGGAGCTGTTTTTT.

This clone was recorded only once. The chain employs TRBV19 and TRBJ1-5; D may be TRBD1 (5 bases). V lost 4 bases and J lost 4, with 5 bases in between. The CDR3 is 12 amino acids. Per germline, CDR1 LNHDA and CDR2 SQIVND (reference sequence). CDR3: CASSNRNQPQHF. CDR3 in DNA: TGTGCCAGTAGTAACAGGAATCAGCCCCAGCATTTT. Looking up the rest from reference TRBV19 and TRBJ1-5 gives the full variable domain: DGGITQSPKYLFRKEGQNVTLSCEQNLNHDAMYWYRQDPGQGLRLIYYSQIVNDFQKGDIAEGYSVSREKKESFPLTVTSAQKNPTAFYLCASSNRNQPQHFGDGTRLSIL.

The chain uses TRBV5-5 and TRBJ1-2; 7 nucleotides align to TRBD1. This CDR3 is built from 15 residues. V lost 4 bases, J lost 6 bases, and 12 bases stayed unmatched. The germline V gene encodes CDR1 SGHKS and CDR2 YYEKEE (reference sequence). CDR3 nucleotides: TGTGCCAGCAGCAACGAAGAACGGACAGGAAATGGCTACACCTTC. It encodes CASSNEERTGNGYTF. The entire variable domain, with the rest obtained from reference TRBV5-5 and TRBJ1-2, is as follows: DAGVTQSPTHLIKTRGQQVTLRCSPISGHKSVSWYQQVLGQGPQFIFQYYEKEERGRGNFPDRFSARQFPNYSSELNVNALLLGDSALYLCASSNEERTGNGYTFGSGTRLTVV.

The chain couples TRBV5-4 to TRBJ2-7; 9 bases agree with TRBD1. The CDR3 totals 15 residues. V lost 5 bases to trimming and J lost 0 bases; unmatched junction nucleotides: 6. The V gene's germline CDR1 is SGHNT and CDR2 YYREEE (reference sequence). This CDR3 reads CASRQTGGSSYEQYF. CDR3 DNA sequence: TGTGCCAGCAGGCAGACAGGGGGAAGCTCCTACGAGCAGTACTTC.